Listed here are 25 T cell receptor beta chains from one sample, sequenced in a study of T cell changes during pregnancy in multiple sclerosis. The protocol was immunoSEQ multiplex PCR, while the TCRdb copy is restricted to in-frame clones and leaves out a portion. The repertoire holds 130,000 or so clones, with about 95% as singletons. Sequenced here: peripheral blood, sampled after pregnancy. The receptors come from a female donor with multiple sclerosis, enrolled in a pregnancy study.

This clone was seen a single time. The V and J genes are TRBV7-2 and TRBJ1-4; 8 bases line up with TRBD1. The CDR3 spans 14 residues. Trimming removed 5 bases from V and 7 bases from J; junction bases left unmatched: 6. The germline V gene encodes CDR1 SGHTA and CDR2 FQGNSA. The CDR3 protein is CASSLTGEGEKLFF. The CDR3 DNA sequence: TGTGCCAGCAGCCTGACAGGGGAGGGTGAAAAACTGTTTTTT. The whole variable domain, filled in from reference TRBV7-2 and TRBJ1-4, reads GAGVSQSPSNKVTEKGKDVELRCDPISGHTALYWYRQSLGQGLEFLIYFQGNSAPDKSGLPSDRFSAERTGGSVSTLTIQRTQQEDSAVYLCASSLTGEGEKLFFGSGTQLSVL.

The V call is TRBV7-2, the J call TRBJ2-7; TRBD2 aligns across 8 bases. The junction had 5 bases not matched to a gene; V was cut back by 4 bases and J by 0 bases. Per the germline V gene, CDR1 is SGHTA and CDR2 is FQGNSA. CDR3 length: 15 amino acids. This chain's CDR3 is CASSWSGGVSYEQYF. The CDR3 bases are TGTGCCAGCAGCTGGAGCGGGGGCGTCTCCTACGAGCAGTACTTC.

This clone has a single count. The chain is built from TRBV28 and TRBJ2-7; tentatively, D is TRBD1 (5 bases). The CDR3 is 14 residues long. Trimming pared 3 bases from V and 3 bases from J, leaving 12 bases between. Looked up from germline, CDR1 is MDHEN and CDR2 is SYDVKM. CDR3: CASSLETANYEQYF. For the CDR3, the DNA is TGTGCCAGCAGTTTGGAGACAGCGAACTACGAGCAGTACTTC.

The CDR3 protein is CASSQDPPGQETQYF. The CDR3 DNA follows: TGCGCCAGCAGCCAAGATCCCCCGGGGCAAGAGACCCAGTACTTC. The chain combines TRBV4-1 with TRBJ2-5, with a weak D call TRBD2 (5 bases). The V gene's germline CDR1 is MGHRA and CDR2 YSYEKL. V was pared by 0 bases and J by 2 bases, with 10 bases between. The CDR3 sequence is 15 residues long.

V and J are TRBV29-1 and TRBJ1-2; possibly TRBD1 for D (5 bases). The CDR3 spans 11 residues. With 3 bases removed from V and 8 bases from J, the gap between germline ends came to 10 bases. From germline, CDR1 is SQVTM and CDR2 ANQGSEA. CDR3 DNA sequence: TGCAGCGTTGAGTCAGGGCGGGGCTACACCTTC. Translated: CSVESGRGYTF.

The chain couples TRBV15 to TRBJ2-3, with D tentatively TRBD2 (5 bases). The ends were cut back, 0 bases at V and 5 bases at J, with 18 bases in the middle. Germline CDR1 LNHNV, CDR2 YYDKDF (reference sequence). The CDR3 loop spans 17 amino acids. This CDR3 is CATSRDRGELVGDTQYF. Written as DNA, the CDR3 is TGTGCCACCAGCAGAGATCGGGGAGAACTTGTAGGAGATACGCAGTATTTT.

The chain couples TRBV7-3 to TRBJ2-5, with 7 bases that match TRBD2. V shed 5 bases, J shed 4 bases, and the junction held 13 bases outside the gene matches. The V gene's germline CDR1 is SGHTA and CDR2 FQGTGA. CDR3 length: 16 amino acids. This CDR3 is CASSEEAGSGGETQYF. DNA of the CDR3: TGTGCCAGCAGCGAAGAAGCTGGCTCGGGAGGAGAGACCCAGTACTTC. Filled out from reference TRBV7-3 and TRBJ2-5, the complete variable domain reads GAGVSQTPSNKVTEKGKYVELRCDPISGHTALYWYRQSLGQGPEFLIYFQGTGAADDSGLPNDRFFAVRPEGSVSTLKIQRTERGDSAVYLCASSEEAGSGGETQYFGPGTRLLVL.

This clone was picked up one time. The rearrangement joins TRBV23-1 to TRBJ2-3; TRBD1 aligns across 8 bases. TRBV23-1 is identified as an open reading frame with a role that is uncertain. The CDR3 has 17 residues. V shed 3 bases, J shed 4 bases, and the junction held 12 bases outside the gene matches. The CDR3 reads CASSHASRGTGPDTQYF. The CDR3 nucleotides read TGCGCCAGCAGTCACGCATCCCGCGGGACAGGCCCAGATACGCAGTATTTT.

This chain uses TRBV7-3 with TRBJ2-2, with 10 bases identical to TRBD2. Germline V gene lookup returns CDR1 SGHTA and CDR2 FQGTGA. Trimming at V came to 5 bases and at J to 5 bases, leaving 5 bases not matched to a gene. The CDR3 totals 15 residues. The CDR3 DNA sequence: TGTGCCAGCAGCCAAGCGGGAGGGCCGACCGGGGAGCTGTTTTTT. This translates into CASSQAGGPTGELFF.

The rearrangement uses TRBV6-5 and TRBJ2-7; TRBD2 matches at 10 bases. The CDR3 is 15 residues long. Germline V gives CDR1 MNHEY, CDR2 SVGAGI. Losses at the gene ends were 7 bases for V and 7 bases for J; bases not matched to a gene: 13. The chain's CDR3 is CASKYGIAGGGEQYF. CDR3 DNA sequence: TGTGCCAGCAAATACGGAATAGCGGGAGGCGGGGAGCAGTACTTC.

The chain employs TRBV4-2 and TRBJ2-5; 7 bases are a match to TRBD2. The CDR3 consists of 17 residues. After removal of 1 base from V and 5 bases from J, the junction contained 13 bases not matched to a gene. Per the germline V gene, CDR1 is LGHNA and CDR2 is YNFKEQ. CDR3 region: CASSQGPLGGGWETQYF. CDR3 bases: TGTGCCAGCAGCCAAGGCCCTCTGGGGGGAGGGTGGGAGACCCAGTACTTC.

CDR3 DNA sequence: TGTGCCAGCGATAGAGGACTGCCCGGCACAGATACGCAGTATTTT. Its protein is CASDRGLPGTDTQYF. V usage is TRBV19 and J usage is TRBJ2-3; D perhaps matches TRBD2 (5 bases). Germline lookup yields CDR1 LNHDA and CDR2 SQIVND (reference sequence). The V gene lost 9 bases and the J gene lost 1 base, with 17 bases spanning the gap. The CDR3 runs 15 residues. The full variable domain, with the rest looked up from reference TRBV19 and TRBJ2-3, is DGGITQSPKYLFRKEGQNVTLSCEQNLNHDAMYWYRQDPGQGLRLIYYSQIVNDFQKGDIAEGYSVSREKKESFPLTVTSAQKNPTAFYLCASDRGLPGTDTQYFGPGTRLTVL.

CDR3 region: CASRPSGRLGNEQFF. As DNA, the CDR3 is TGCGCCAGCCGCCCAAGCGGGAGGCTGGGAAATGAGCAGTTCTTC. The gene calls are TRBV5-1 and TRBJ2-1; 9 bases align to TRBD2. The germline CDR1 and CDR2 sequences are SGHRS and YFSETQ. CDR3 length: 15 amino acids. The junction had 12 bases not matched to a gene; V was cut back by 7 bases and J by 7 bases.

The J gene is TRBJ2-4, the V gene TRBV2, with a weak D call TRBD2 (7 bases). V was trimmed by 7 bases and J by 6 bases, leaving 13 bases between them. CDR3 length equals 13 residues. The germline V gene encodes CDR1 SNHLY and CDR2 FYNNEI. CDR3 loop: CASKGGGGNIQYF. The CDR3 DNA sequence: TGTGCCAGCAAAGGGGGAGGGGGAAACATTCAGTACTTC. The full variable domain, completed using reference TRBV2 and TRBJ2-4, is EPEVTQTPSHQVTQMGQEVILRCVPISNHLYFYWYRQILGQKVEFLVSFYNNEISEKSEIFDDQFSVERPDGSNFTLKIRSTKLEDSAMYFCASKGGGGNIQYFGAGTRLSVL.

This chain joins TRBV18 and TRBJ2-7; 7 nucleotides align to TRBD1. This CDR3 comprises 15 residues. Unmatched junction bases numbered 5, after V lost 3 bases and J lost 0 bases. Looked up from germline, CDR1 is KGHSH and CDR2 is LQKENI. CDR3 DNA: TGTGCCAGCTCACCGGAGACAGGGCCCTCCTACGAGCAGTACTTC. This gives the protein CASSPETGPSYEQYF.

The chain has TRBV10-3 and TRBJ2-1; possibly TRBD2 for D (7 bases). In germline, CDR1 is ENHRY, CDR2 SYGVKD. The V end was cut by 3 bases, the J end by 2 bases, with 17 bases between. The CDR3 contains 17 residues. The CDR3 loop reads CAISEYEGEGPYNEQFF. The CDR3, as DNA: TGTGCCATCAGTGAATATGAGGGGGAGGGCCCCTACAATGAGCAGTTCTTC.

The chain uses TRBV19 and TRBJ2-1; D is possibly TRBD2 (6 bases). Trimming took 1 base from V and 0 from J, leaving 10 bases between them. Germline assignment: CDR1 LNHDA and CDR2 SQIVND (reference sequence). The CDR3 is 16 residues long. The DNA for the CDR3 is TGTGCCAGTAGTATAGGCGTCGGGAGCTCCTACAATGAGCAGTTCTTC. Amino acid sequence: CASSIGVGSSYNEQFF.

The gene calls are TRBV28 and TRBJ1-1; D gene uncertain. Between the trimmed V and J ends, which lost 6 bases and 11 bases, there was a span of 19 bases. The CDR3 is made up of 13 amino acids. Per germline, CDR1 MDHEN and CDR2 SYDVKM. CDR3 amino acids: CASSVTGSPGAFF. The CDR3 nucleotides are TGTGCCAGCAGCGTCACCGGGAGCCCTGGGGCTTTCTTT.

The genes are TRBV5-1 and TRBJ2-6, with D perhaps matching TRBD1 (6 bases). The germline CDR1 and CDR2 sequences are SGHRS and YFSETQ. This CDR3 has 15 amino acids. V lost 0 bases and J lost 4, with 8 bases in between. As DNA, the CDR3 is TGCGCCAGCAGCTTGGAAGGGACAGGGGCCAACGTCCTGACTTTC. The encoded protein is CASSLEGTGANVLTF.

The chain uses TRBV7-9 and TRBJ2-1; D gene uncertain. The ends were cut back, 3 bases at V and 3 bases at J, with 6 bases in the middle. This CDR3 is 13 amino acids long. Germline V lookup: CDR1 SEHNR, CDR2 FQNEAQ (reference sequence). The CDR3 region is CASSFDNYNEQFF. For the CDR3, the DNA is TGTGCCAGCAGCTTCGACAACTACAATGAGCAGTTCTTC.

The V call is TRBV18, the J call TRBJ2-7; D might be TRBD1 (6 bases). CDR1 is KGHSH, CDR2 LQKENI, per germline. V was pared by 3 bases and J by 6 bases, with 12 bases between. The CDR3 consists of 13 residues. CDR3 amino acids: CASSPQQGAEQYF. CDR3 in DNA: TGTGCCAGCTCACCCCAACAGGGTGCCGAGCAGTACTTC.

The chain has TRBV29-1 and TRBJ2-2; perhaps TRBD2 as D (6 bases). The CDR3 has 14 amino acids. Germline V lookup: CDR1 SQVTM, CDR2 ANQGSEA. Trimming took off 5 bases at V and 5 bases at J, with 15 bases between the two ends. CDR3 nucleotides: TGCAGCGTTCGCCCCTGGCGGGATACCGGGGAGCTGTTTTTT. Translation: CSVRPWRDTGELFF.

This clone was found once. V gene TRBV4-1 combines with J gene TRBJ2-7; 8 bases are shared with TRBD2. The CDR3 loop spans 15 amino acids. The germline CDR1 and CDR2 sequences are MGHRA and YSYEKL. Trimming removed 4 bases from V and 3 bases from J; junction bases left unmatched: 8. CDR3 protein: CASSPQAGGGYEQYF. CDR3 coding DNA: TGCGCCAGCAGCCCCCAGGCGGGGGGTGGCTACGAGCAGTACTTC.

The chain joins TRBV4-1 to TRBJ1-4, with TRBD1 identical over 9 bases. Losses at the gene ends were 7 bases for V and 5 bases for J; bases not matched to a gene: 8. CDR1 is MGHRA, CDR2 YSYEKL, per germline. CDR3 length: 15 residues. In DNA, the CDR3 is TGCGCCAGCACCAAAGTGGGACAGGGCAATGAAAAACTGTTTTTT. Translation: CASTKVGQGNEKLFF.

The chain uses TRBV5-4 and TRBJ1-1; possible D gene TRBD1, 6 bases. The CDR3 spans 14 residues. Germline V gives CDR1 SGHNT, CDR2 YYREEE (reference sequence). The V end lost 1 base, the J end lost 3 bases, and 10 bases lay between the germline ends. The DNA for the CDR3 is TGTGCCAGCAGCTTGAGTAACAGGGACACTGAAGCTTTCTTT. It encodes CASSLSNRDTEAFF.